This is a list of T cell receptor beta chains from one sample in a study of Ad26.COV2.S vaccination and SARS-CoV-2 variants. The protocol was immunoSEQ multiplex PCR, while the TCRdb copy is restricted to in-frame clones and leaves out a portion. The sample yields 350,000 to 450,000 clones, about 90% seen once. The sample consisted of peripheral blood, taken in a trial of Ad26.COV2.S vaccine versus placebo. These receptors originate from a person aged 18 to 59 who received the Ad26.COV2.S COVID-19 vaccine or a placebo. Each CDR3 is given with its conserved first and last residue. The D gene is left open where the match is weak. Rows may omit the clone size; those that give it use once, few, many or a size class.

d_call: -; clone_size: -; v_call: TRBV7-6; j_call: TRBJ2-1; cdr3_aa: CASSIHRADEQFF; cdr3_nt: TGTGCCAGCAGCATACACAGGGCTGATGAGCAGTTCTTC
d_call: -; clone_size: -; v_call: TRBV5-6; j_call: TRBJ1-1; cdr3_aa: CASSPSETTEAFF; cdr3_nt: TGTGCCAGCAGCCCCTCAGAGACTACTGAAGCTTTCTTT
d_call: -; clone_size: -; v_call: TRBV12-3/TRBV12-4; j_call: TRBJ2-1; cdr3_aa: CASGEFNEQFF; cdr3_nt: TGTGCCAGCGGGGAATTCAATGAGCAGTTCTTC
d_call: -; clone_size: -; v_call: TRBV19; j_call: TRBJ1-1; cdr3_aa: CASTNTLAEAFF; cdr3_nt: TGTGCCAGTACCAATACCCTCGCTGAAGCTTTCTTT
d_call: -; clone_size: once; v_call: TRBV15; j_call: TRBJ2-7; cdr3_aa: CATSRDTARSYEQYF; cdr3_nt: TGTGCCACCAGCAGAGATACGGCGCGCTCCTACGAGCAGTACTTC
d_call: -; clone_size: -; v_call: TRBV21-1; j_call: TRBJ2-1; cdr3_aa: CASSKKGRNNEQFF; cdr3_nt: TGTGCCAGCAGCAAAAAGGGGCGAAACAATGAGCAGTTCTTC
d_call: TRBD1; clone_size: -; v_call: TRBV6-2/TRBV6-3; j_call: TRBJ2-7; cdr3_aa: CASSQTGGYEQYF; cdr3_nt: TGTGCCAGCAGCCAGACAGGGGGGTACGAGCAGTACTTC
d_call: -; clone_size: -; v_call: TRBV4-1; j_call: TRBJ1-4; cdr3_aa: CASSRVERTINEKLFF; cdr3_nt: TGCGCCAGCAGCCGAGTCGAGAGAACAATTAATGAAAAACTGTTTTTT
d_call: TRBD1; clone_size: -; v_call: TRBV4-3; j_call: TRBJ2-2; cdr3_aa: CASSQDSFPGQRTGELFF; cdr3_nt: TGCGCCAGCAGCCAAGATAGCTTTCCGGGACAGAGGACCGGGGAGCTGTTTTTT
d_call: TRBD1; clone_size: few; v_call: TRBV18; j_call: TRBJ1-2; cdr3_aa: CASSLEGQGNYGYTF; cdr3_nt: TGTGCCAGCTCACTTGAGGGACAGGGGAACTATGGCTACACCTTC
d_call: -; clone_size: few; v_call: TRBV28; j_call: TRBJ1-6; cdr3_aa: CASSPFAGTLRSPLHF; cdr3_nt: TGTGCCAGCAGTCCCTTCGCTGGGACGCTGAGGTCACCCCTCCACTTT
d_call: TRBD1; clone_size: -; v_call: TRBV6-5; j_call: TRBJ1-2; cdr3_aa: CASRQTGEDYGYTF; cdr3_nt: TGTGCCAGCAGGCAGACAGGGGAGGACTATGGCTACACCTTC
d_call: -; clone_size: once; v_call: TRBV2; j_call: TRBJ2-2; cdr3_aa: CAITGSLVGELFF; cdr3_nt: TGTGCCATCACAGGGAGCCTAGTCGGGGAGCTGTTTTTT
d_call: -; clone_size: few; v_call: TRBV5-1; j_call: TRBJ1-1; cdr3_aa: CASSFKGPGTEAFF; cdr3_nt: TGCGCCAGCAGCTTTAAGGGCCCAGGCACTGAAGCTTTCTTT
d_call: TRBD1; clone_size: few; v_call: TRBV3-1/TRBV3-2; j_call: TRBJ2-7; cdr3_aa: CASSSGQGEVF; cdr3_nt: TGTGCCAGCAGCTCCGGACAGGGGGAAGTCTTC